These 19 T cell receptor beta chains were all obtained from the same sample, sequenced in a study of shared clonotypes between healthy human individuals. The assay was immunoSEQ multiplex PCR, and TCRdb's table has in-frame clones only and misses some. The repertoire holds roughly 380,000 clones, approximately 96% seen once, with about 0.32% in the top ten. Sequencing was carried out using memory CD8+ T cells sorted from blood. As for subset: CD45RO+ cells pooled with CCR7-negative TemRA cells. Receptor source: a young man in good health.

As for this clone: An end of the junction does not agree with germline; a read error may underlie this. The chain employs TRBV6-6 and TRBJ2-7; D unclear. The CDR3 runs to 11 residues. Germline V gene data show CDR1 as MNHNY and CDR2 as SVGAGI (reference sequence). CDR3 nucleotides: TGTGCCAGCAGTTACGGGAAAAGGGATGTCTTC. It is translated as CASSYGKRDVF.

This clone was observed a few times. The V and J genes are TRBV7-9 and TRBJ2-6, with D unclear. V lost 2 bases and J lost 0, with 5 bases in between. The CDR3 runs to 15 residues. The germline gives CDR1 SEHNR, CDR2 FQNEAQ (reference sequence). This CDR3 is CASSLSDSGANVLTF. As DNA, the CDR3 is TGTGCCAGCAGCTTATCGGACTCTGGGGCCAACGTCCTGACTTTC.

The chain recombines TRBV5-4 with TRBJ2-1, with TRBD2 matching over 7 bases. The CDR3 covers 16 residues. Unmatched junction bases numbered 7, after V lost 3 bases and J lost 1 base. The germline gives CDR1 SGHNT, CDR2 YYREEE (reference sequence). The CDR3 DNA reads TGTGCCAGCAGCTACGGCGGGAGTGGTTCCTACAATGAGCAGTTCTTC. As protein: CASSYGGSGSYNEQFF. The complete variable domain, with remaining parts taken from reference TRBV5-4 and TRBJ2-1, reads ETGVTQSPTHLIKTRGQQVTLRCSSQSGHNTVSWYQQALGQGPQFIFQYYREEENGRGNFPPRFSGLQFPNYSSELNVNALELDDSALYLCASSYGGSGSYNEQFFGPGTRLTVL.

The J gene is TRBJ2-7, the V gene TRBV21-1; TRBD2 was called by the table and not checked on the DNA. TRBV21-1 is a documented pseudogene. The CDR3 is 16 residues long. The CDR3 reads CASSKGGLAGLYEQYF. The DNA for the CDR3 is TGTGCCAGCAGCAAGGGTGGACTAGCGGGATTATACGAGCAGTACTTC.

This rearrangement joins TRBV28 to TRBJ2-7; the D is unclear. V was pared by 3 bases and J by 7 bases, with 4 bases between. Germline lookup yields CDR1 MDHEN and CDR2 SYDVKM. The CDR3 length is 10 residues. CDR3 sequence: CASSFGEQYF. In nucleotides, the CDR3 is TGTGCCAGCAGTTTTGGAGAGCAGTACTTC. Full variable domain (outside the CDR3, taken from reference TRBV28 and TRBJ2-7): DVKVTQSSRYLVKRTGEKVFLECVQDMDHENMFWYRQDPGLGLRLIYFSYDVKMKEKGDIPEGYSVSREKKERFSLILESASTNQTSMYLCASSFGEQYFGPGTRLTVT.

For the CDR3, the DNA is TGTGCCAGCTCACCGCAGACAGGGGGATTAGGAGAGACCCAGTACTTC. This gives the protein CASSPQTGGLGETQYF. The V call is TRBV18, the J call TRBJ2-5; 9 nucleotides line up with TRBD1. CDR3 size: 16 residues. V dropped 3 bases and J dropped 4; count of bases not matched to a gene: 9. Germline assignment: CDR1 KGHSH and CDR2 LQKENI.

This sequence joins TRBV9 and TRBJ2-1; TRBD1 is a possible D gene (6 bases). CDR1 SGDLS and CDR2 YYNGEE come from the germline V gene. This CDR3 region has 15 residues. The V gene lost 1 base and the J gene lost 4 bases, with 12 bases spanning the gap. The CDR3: CASSVRDNPYNEQFF. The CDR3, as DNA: TGTGCCAGCAGCGTAAGGGACAACCCATACAATGAGCAGTTCTTC.

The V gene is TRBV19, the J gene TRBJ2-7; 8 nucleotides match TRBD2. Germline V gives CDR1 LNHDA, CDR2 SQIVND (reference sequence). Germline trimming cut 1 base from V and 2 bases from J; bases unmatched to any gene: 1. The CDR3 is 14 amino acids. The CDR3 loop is CASSIGGRPYEQYF. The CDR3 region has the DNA TGTGCCAGTAGTATAGGCGGGAGGCCCTACGAGCAGTACTTC. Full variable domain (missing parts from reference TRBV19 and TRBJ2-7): DGGITQSPKYLFRKEGQNVTLSCEQNLNHDAMYWYRQDPGQGLRLIYYSQIVNDFQKGDIAEGYSVSREKKESFPLTVTSAQKNPTAFYLCASSIGGRPYEQYFGPGTRLTVT.

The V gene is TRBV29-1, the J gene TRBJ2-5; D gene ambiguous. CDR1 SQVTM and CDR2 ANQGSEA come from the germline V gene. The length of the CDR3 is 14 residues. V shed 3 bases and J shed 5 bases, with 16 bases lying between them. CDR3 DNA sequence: TGCAGCGTTGACGTGATCCCTTCTGGGGAGACCCAGTACTTC. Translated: CSVDVIPSGETQYF.

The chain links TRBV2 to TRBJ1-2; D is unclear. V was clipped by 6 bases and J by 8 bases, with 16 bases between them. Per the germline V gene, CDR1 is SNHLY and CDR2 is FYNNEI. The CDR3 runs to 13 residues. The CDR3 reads CASREGLWSGYTF. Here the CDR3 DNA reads TGTGCCAGCAGGGAGGGCTTATGGTCCGGCTACACCTTC.

CDR3 nucleotides: TGTGCCAGCAAACCTCCCCGCAGGGGCAATCAGCCCCAGCATTTT. Amino acid sequence: CASKPPRRGNQPQHF. The chain uses TRBV28 and TRBJ1-5, with D perhaps matching TRBD1 (5 bases). CDR3 length: 15 amino acids. Germline V gene sequence: CDR1 MDHEN, CDR2 SYDVKM. Trimming pared 7 bases from V and 2 bases from J, leaving 15 bases between.

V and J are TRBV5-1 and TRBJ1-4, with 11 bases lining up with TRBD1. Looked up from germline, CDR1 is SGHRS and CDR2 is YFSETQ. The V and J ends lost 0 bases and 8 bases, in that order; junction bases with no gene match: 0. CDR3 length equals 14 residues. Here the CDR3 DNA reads TGCGCCAGCAGCTTGGGGACAGGGGGCGAAAAACTGTTTTTT. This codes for CASSLGTGGEKLFF.

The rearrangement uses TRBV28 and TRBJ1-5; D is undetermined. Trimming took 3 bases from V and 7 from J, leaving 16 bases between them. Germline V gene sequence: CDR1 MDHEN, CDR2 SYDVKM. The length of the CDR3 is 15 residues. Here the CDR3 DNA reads TGTGCCAGCAGTTTTGCCCGTGGAGTGAAACAGCCCCAGCATTTT. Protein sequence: CASSFARGVKQPQHF. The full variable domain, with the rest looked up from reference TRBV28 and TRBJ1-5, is DVKVTQSSRYLVKRTGEKVFLECVQDMDHENMFWYRQDPGLGLRLIYFSYDVKMKEKGDIPEGYSVSREKKERFSLILESASTNQTSMYLCASSFARGVKQPQHFGDGTRLSIL.

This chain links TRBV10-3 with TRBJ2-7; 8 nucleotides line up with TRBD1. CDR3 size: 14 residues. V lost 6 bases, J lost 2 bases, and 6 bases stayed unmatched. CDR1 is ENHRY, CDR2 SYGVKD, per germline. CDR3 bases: TGTGCCATCAGCTCCCGGACAGGGACCTACGAGCAGTACTTC. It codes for CAISSRTGTYEQYF.

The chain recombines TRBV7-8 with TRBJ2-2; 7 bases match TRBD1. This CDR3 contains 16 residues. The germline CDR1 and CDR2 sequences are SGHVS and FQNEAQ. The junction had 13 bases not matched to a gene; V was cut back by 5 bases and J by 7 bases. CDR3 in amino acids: CASSQGQLRRSGELFF. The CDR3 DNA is TGTGCCAGCAGCCAGGGACAGCTACGTAGAAGCGGGGAGCTGTTTTTT.

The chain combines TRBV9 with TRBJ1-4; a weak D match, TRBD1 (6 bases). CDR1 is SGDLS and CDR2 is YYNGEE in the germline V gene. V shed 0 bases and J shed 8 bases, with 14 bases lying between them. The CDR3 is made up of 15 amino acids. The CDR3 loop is CASSVAPGTTEKLFF. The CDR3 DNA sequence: TGTGCCAGCAGCGTAGCCCCCGGGACAACGGAAAAACTGTTTTTT.

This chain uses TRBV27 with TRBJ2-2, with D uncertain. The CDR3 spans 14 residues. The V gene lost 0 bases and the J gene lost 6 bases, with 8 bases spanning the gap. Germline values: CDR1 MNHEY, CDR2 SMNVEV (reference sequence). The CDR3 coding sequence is TGTGCCAGCAGTTTATCTAGATTAGCCGGGGAGCTGTTTTTT. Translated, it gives CASSLSRLAGELFF.

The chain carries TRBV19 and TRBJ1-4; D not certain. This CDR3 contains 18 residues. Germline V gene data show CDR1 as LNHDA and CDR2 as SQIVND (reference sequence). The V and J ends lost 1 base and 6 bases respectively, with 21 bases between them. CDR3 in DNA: TGTGCCAGTAGTATAGTTGGCGGATGGTACCGACGGGATGAAAAACTGTTTTTT. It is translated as CASSIVGGWYRRDEKLFF.

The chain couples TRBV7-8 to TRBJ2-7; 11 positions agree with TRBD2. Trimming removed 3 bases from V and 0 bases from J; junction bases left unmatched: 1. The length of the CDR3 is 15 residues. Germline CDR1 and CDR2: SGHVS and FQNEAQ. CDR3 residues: CASSLLAGGSYEQYF. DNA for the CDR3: TGTGCCAGCAGCTTGCTAGCGGGAGGCTCCTACGAGCAGTACTTC.